Here is one TCR beta chain with its context. At one boundary the junction diverges from the germline segment, which might be a read error. The V gene's germline CDR1 is SGHRS and CDR2 YFSETQ. There are 14 residues in the CDR3. This entry comes from a study of CD8 T cells in Susac syndrome. Sequencing of TCR beta covered CD8+ and CD4+ T cells obtained from blood. The multiple sclerosis control group comprised treatment-naive patients with stable or active relapsing-remitting disease. Purification of the CD8+ and CD4+ T cells relied on negative isolation, and TEMRA cells underwent FACS enrichment. With random hexamers, roughly 0.5 to 1 ug RNA was reverse transcribed. TCR beta CDR3 was amplified by immunoSEQ multiplex PCR. This amplification extended across 54 Vbeta and 13 Jbeta segments. TCRdb used MiXCR to reprocess the immunoSEQ multiplex PCR reads, holding one entry per CDR3 protein. Seen here are 75,000 to 95,000 distinct CDR3 sequences, 75% to 95% observed once, and the top ten hold just over 0.5%.

The sequenced material came from CD8+ T cells from PBMCs. This TCR derives from a human donor with multiple sclerosis. The chain links TRBV5-1 to TRBJ2-3; the D call may be TRBD1 or TRBD2 (5 bases each). The CDR3 sequence is CTSSEGLGTDTQYF. CDR3 DNA sequence: TGCACCAGCAGCGAGGGGCTGGGCACAGATACGCAGTATTTT.